This TCR beta chain was observed in a study of response to subunit inactivated influenza vaccine. This clonotype was observed at least ten times. What it binds is unknown. From the RT-PCR reads, TCRdb called clonotypes with MiXCR, one entry per CDR3 protein. Of some 500,000 distinct CDR3 sequences detected, 10% to 15% appear once; the ten largest clones hold around 13%. V gave up 1 base and J gave up 0 bases, with 8 bases separating them. The CDR3 loop spans 14 amino acids. Germline V gene lookup returns CDR1 DFQATT and CDR2 SNEGSKA (reference sequence). Study conclusions and caveats: Every seasonal influenza vaccination brings in few new T cells, the authors suggested.

The sample in question was PBMCs from blood, obtained about 6 weeks after vaccination. The chain couples TRBV20-1 to TRBJ2-3, with D perhaps assigned TRBD1 or TRBD2 (6 bases each). This TCR derives from a man over 45 who received an inactivated influenza vaccine. Here the CDR3 DNA reads TGCAGTGCTAGAGCGGGGGCCAGCACAGATACGCAGTATTTT. The encoded protein is CSARAGASTDTQYF.